This T cell receptor (beta chain) was sequenced during a study of technical replicates of blood from several donors. This CDR3 contains 15 residues. Unmatched junction bases numbered 8, after V lost 4 bases and J lost 3 bases. Germline values: CDR1 ENHRY, CDR2 SYGVKD. This clone was detected only once. Generated by immunoSEQ multiplex PCR, the TCRdb table keeps only in-frame clones and is missing some. The table shows about 93,000 clones, with about 95% occurring only once. The TCR originated in a human donor in good health. This rearrangement joins TRBV10-3 to TRBJ1-1; 7 bases are a match to TRBD1. Specimen: T cells isolated from PBMCs. Here the CDR3 reads CAISGHRGRDTEAFF. The CDR3 DNA follows: TGTGCCATCAGTGGACACAGGGGTAGGGACACTGAAGCTTTCTTT.